Listed below are T cell receptor beta chains from one sample, sequenced in a study of T cell changes during pregnancy in multiple sclerosis. Assay used: immunoSEQ multiplex PCR; TCRdb lists only in-frame clones, some missing. This sample has around 88,000 clones; about 91% occur once, and the top ten carry roughly 2.1%. The source material was peripheral blood, sampled after pregnancy. Receptor source: a female donor in good health, enrolled as a control in a pregnancy study. Both conserved end residues are part of each CDR3. D genes are given only for firm matches. Only part of the rows carry a size: once, few, many, or a class if the clone is expanded.

d_gene | j_gene | v_gene | abundance | CDR3aa | CDR3nt
. | TRBJ1-2 | TRBV5-1 | . | CASSRSDANYGYTF | TGCGCCAGCAGTCGGAGCGACGCGAACTATGGCTACACCTTC
TRBD2 | TRBJ2-3 | TRBV5-1 | . | CASSLATSGYTDTQYF | TGCGCCAGCAGCTTGGCGACTAGCGGGTACACAGATACGCAGTATTTT
. | TRBJ2-3 | TRBV7-2 | . | CASSPAFVDTQYF | TGTGCCAGCAGCCCCGCGTTTGTGGATACGCAGTATTTT
TRBD1 | TRBJ1-1 | TRBV7-6 | . | CASSSRTGGETEAFF | TGTGCCAGCAGCTCACGGACAGGGGGGGAGACTGAAGCTTTCTTT
TRBD2 | TRBJ2-1 | TRBV19 | . | CASSINAAGGVHNEQFF | TGTGCCAGTAGTATAAACGCAGCGGGAGGTGTCCACAATGAGCAGTTCTTC
. | TRBJ1-2 | TRBV30 | . | CAGTGQPNYGYTF | TGTGCCGGAACAGGGCAACCAAACTATGGCTACACCTTC
. | TRBJ1-4 | TRBV28 | . | CATTGGGLNEKLFF | TGTGCCACCACTGGCGGGGGGTTGAATGAAAAACTGTTTTTT
TRBD1 | TRBJ1-5 | TRBV5-8 | . | CASSLGRQGLNQPQHF | TGTGCCAGCAGCTTGGGGAGACAGGGACTCAATCAGCCCCAGCATTTT
TRBD2 | TRBJ2-1 | TRBV5-1 | . | CASSLRTSGGAREQFF | TGCGCCAGCAGCTTGAGGACTAGCGGGGGGGCTCGTGAGCAGTTCTTC
TRBD1 | TRBJ1-1 | TRBV28 | . | CASSLAGGGTEAFF | TGTGCCAGCAGTTTGGCAGGGGGCGGCACTGAAGCTTTCTTT
TRBD2 | TRBJ2-1 | TRBV5-1 | . | CASSFDLAGQLFF | TGCGCCAGCAGCTTCGATCTAGCGGGACAGCTGTTCTTC
. | TRBJ1-5 | TRBV7-3 | . | CASSLVGNSNQPQHF | TGTGCCAGCAGCTTAGTCGGGAATAGCAATCAGCCCCAGCATTTT
. | TRBJ2-1 | TRBV6-6 | . | CAGSGQMYNEQFF | TGTGCCGGATCGGGTCAGATGTACAATGAGCAGTTCTTC
TRBD1 | TRBJ1-5 | TRBV28 | . | CASSLDRERPQHF | TGTGCCAGCAGCTTGGACAGGGAAAGGCCCCAGCATTTT
. | TRBJ1-1 | TRBV5-6 | . | CASSLFAGALNTEAFF | TGTGCCAGCAGCTTGTTTGCCGGAGCCCTGAACACTGAAGCTTTCTTT
. | TRBJ2-3 | TRBV19 | . | CASSPDRRNSSTDTQYF | TGTGCCAGTAGTCCTGACAGGAGAAATTCTAGCACAGATACGCAGTATTTT
TRBD1 | TRBJ1-4 | TRBV6-1 | . | CASSEAGGQNEKLFF | TGTGCCAGCAGTGAGGCGGGGGGACAGAATGAAAAACTGTTTTTT
TRBD2 | TRBJ2-2 | TRBV5-1 | . | CASSLYSGLVPGELFF | TGCGCCAGCAGCTTGTACTCGGGACTAGTTCCCGGGGAGCTGTTTTTT
TRBD1 | TRBJ2-5 | TRBV6-6 | . | CASSYGQQGLQETQYF | TGTGCCAGCAGTTACGGCCAACAGGGGCTACAAGAGACCCAGTACTTC
. | TRBJ1-1 | TRBV18 | . | CASSPDNHLNTEAFF | TGTGCCAGCTCACCGGACAACCATTTGAACACTGAAGCTTTCTTT
TRBD1 | TRBJ1-1 | TRBV2 | . | CASTGGQGVLGTEAFF | TGTGCCAGCACAGGCGGGCAGGGGGTGTTAGGCACTGAAGCTTTCTTT
. | TRBJ2-3 | TRBV29-1 | . | CSVEDGAGDTQYF | TGCAGCGTTGAAGATGGGGCGGGGGATACGCAGTATTTT
TRBD1 | TRBJ1-1 | TRBV6-5 | . | CASTPPGGREAFF | TGTGCCAGCACCCCGCCAGGGGGGCGGGAAGCTTTCTTT
. | TRBJ2-1 | TRBV14 | . | CASSQDFGPLNIYNEQFF | TGTGCCAGCAGCCAAGATTTTGGTCCGCTCAACATCTACAATGAGCAGTTCTTC
. | TRBJ1-5 | TRBV30 | . | CAWSVDRLDQPQHF | TGTGCCTGGAGTGTTGACAGACTAGATCAGCCCCAGCATTTT
TRBD1 | TRBJ1-3 | TRBV5-5 | . | CASSLGRGHNTIYF | TGTGCCAGCAGCTTAGGCAGGGGGCACAACACCATATATTTT
TRBD1 | TRBJ1-2 | TRBV28 | . | CASSLAGTGLYGYTF | TGTGCCAGCAGTTTAGCGGGGACAGGGCTCTATGGCTACACCTTC
. | TRBJ2-3 | TRBV7-7 | . | CASSRDSSDTQYF | TGTGCTAGCAGCCGAGATTCCTCAGATACGCAGTATTTT
. | TRBJ1-1 | TRBV29-1 | . | CSVRARDTEAFF | TGCAGCGTGAGGGCTAGGGACACTGAAGCTTTCTTT
TRBD1 | TRBJ2-3 | TRBV15 | . | CATSRDRGRTDTQYF | TGTGCCACCAGTCGGGACAGGGGACGCACAGATACGCAGTATTTT
TRBD1 | TRBJ2-1 | TRBV5-1 | . | CASSSYPGGQGIFNEQFF | TGCGCCAGCAGCTCCTACCCCGGAGGACAGGGGATCTTTAATGAGCAGTTCTTC
TRBD2 | TRBJ2-7 | TRBV27 | . | CASRLAGSYEQYF | TGTGCCAGCAGACTAGCGGGTTCCTACGAGCAGTACTTC
. | TRBJ2-1 | TRBV5-1 | . | CASSNSGNSPNEQFF | TGCGCCAGCAGCAATTCCGGGAACAGCCCCAATGAGCAGTTCTTC
. | TRBJ2-7 | TRBV6-6 | . | CASSYSLAKLYEQYF | TGTGCCAGCAGTTACTCCCTAGCGAAGCTTTACGAGCAGTACTTC
TRBD1 | TRBJ1-1 | TRBV18 | . | CASSQLQGAEAFF | TGTGCCAGCTCACAGCTACAGGGGGCTGAAGCTTTCTTT
. | TRBJ2-4 | TRBV6-1 | . | CATLGADIQYF | TGTGCCACCCTAGGGGCGGACATTCAGTACTTC
. | TRBJ1-6 | TRBV4-2 | . | CASRHPDYNSPLHF | TGTGCCAGCAGACACCCAGACTATAATTCACCCCTCCACTTT
. | TRBJ1-1 | TRBV15 | . | CATSRDRSLGGTEAFF | TGTGCCACCAGCAGAGATCGATCCTTGGGGGGCACTGAAGCTTTCTTT
TRBD2 | TRBJ2-7 | TRBV18 | once | CASSSIPPIRAGDNEQYF | TGTGCCAGCTCTTCGATCCCCCCCATTCGAGCGGGAGACAACGAGCAGTACTTC
. | TRBJ1-1 | TRBV5-1 | . | CASSLVVVWGGMNTEAFF | TGCGCCAGCAGCTTGGTGGTCGTTTGGGGGGGGATGAACACTGAAGCTTTCTTT
. | TRBJ1-5 | TRBV4-1 | . | CASSPGTQSRSNQPQHF | TGCGCCAGCAGCCCCGGCACACAGTCTCGTAGCAATCAGCCCCAGCATTTT
. | TRBJ1-6 | TRBV27 | . | CACRGGQHNSPLHF | TGTGCCTGCAGAGGTGGACAGCATAATTCACCCCTCCACTTT
. | TRBJ1-3 | TRBV29-1 | . | CSVGHSGNTIYF | TGCAGCGTTGGACACTCTGGAAACACCATATATTTT
TRBD1 | TRBJ1-1 | TRBV28 | . | CASSGGDRGNTEAFF | TGTGCCAGCAGCGGCGGGGACAGGGGGAACACTGAAGCTTTCTTT
. | TRBJ2-7 | TRBV28 | . | CASSLTRLGGFYEQYF | TGTGCCAGCAGTTTAACGCGGCTAGGGGGTTTCTACGAGCAGTACTTC
TRBD1 | TRBJ1-1 | TRBV10-2 | once | CASKTGVWDTEAFF | TGCGCCAGCAAGACAGGGGTTTGGGACACTGAAGCTTTCTTT
TRBD1 | TRBJ2-1 | TRBV6-5 | once | CASSSDRGEQFF | TGTGCCAGCAGCTCAGACAGGGGTGAGCAGTTCTTC
. | TRBJ1-3 | TRBV7-9 | . | CASSLGFDRHTIYF | TGTGCCAGCAGCTTAGGATTCGACAGGCACACCATATATTTT
TRBD1 | TRBJ2-3 | TRBV7-7 | . | CASSQDRGQDTQYF | TGTGCTAGCAGCCAAGACAGGGGGCAGGATACGCAGTATTTT
TRBD2 | TRBJ2-7 | TRBV18 | . | CASAEREVYEQYF | TGTGCCAGCGCAGAGCGGGAGGTATACGAGCAGTACTTC
. | TRBJ1-5 | TRBV7-9 | . | CASSLGGSHQPQHF | TGTGCCAGCAGCTTAGGTGGGAGCCATCAGCCCCAGCATTTT
TRBD2 | TRBJ2-3 | TRBV7-8 | . | CASSLVLAGLSTDTQYF | TGTGCCAGCAGCTTAGTACTAGCGGGCCTCAGCACAGATACGCAGTATTTT
TRBD2 | TRBJ2-7 | TRBV6-5 | . | CASSYSSGGEQYF | TGTGCCAGCAGTTACTCTTCGGGGGGCGAGCAGTACTTC
TRBD2 | TRBJ2-7 | TRBV6-4 | . | CASGNSGANRYEQYF | TGTGCCAGCGGTAATAGCGGGGCCAACCGCTACGAGCAGTACTTC
. | TRBJ1-3 | TRBV27 | . | CASSPGVESGNTIYF | TGTGCCAGCAGCCCAGGGGTGGAGTCTGGAAACACCATATATTTT
TRBD1 | TRBJ1-2 | TRBV7-9 | . | CASSVDRGNYGYTF | TGTGCCAGCAGCGTTGACAGGGGTAACTATGGCTACACCTTC
TRBD1 | TRBJ2-7 | TRBV7-8 | . | CASSKGQMYEQYF | TGTGCCAGCAGCAAGGGACAGATGTACGAGCAGTACTTC
TRBD2 | TRBJ2-1 | TRBV5-1 | . | CASSLGGRAGDEQFF | TGCGCCAGCAGCTTAGGCGGGAGGGCCGGGGATGAGCAGTTCTTC
TRBD1 | TRBJ1-6 | TRBV10-3 | . | CAIAGGHNNSPLHF | TGTGCCATCGCAGGGGGCCATAATAATTCACCCCTCCACTTT